This TCR beta chain was sequenced for a study of blood T cell repertoires in COVID-19. The V and J ends lost 7 bases and 4 bases respectively, with 13 bases between them. The V gene's germline CDR1 is ENHRY and CDR2 SYGVKD. The CDR3 totals 13 residues. As originally analysed: The assay estimated nucleated cells by amplifying reference gene primers. Assay used: immunoSEQ multiplex PCR; TCRdb lists only in-frame clones, some missing. That table supplies the V and J calls and clone size; D and trimming were determined from the DNA. The repertoire holds hundreds of thousands of clones, with more than 75% as singletons.

The chain employs TRBV10-3 and TRBJ1-1; D not resolved. The sequencing input was peripheral blood. This clonotype originated in a woman aged 18 to 35 who had recovered from COVID-19. The CDR3 sequence: CAITPDSATEAFF. As DNA, the CDR3 is TGTGCCATCACCCCTGACTCGGCCACTGAAGCTTTCTTT.